This T cell receptor beta chain is drawn from a study of low-dose radiotherapy and immunotherapy resistance in tumors. As for the study in general: The study gave Cohort 2 1 Gy per fraction every two weeks, totaling 13 Gy over 26 weeks. Administration of intravenous cyclophosphamide at 200 mg/m2 took place every two weeks, one day before radiation and immunotherapy.

Many counts were recorded for this clonotype. As to time point: before trial treatment. Donors were administered nivolumab, ipilimumab, aspirin and low-dose cyclophosphamide, together with low-dose radiotherapy. The CDR3 totals 18 residues. Trimming cost V 1 base and J 4 bases, with 24 bases left between them. Germline V lookup: CDR1 SGHKS, CDR2 YYEKEE (reference sequence). Both TCRalpha and TCRbeta chains were reverse transcribed with V-gene-specific primers. The TCRs were subjected to amplification over 20 PCR cycles employing a constant-region primer in conjunction with a V-primer adapter. TCRdb recomputed calls from the reads with MiXCR, one row per CDR3 protein. The repertoire holds approximately 70,000 distinct CDR3 sequences, approximately 31% seen once, with around 10% in the top ten.

The receptor's source is a female donor with ovarian cancer. The chain couples TRBV5-5 to TRBJ2-7; a possible D gene is TRBD2 (5 bases). Sample: PBMCs, taken before treatment. CDR3 DNA sequence: TGTGCCAGCAGCTTGACGACTAAGCAGAGACTGAACGGTTACGAGCAGTACTTC. Amino acids: CASSLTTKQRLNGYEQYF.